This T cell receptor (beta chain) was retrieved from a study of blood T cell repertoires in COVID-19. Study-level background: Samples representing acute and convalescent COVID-19 were sourced from the United States, Italy and Spain. T cells, B-cell-depleted T cells, or PBMCs supplied cDNA or gDNA.

Authors' processing steps: Amplification from reference gene primers served as the basis for estimated nucleated cell counts. TCRdb's copy holds only in-frame clones and misses some; the assay was immunoSEQ multiplex PCR. V, J and clone size are taken as reported in that table, and D and trimming were inferred from the DNA itself. Found here are over 150,000 clones, around 81% of them singletons; the top ten hold 6.5% to 9.5%. The CDR3 is 15 amino acids. V was clipped by 1 base and J by 0 bases, with 10 bases between them. CDR1 is SGHRS and CDR2 is YFSETQ in the germline V gene. The TCR comes from a woman of 80 years or more with COVID-19, enrolled during active disease. The rearrangement links TRBV5-1 to TRBJ1-2; D may be TRBD1 (5 bases). The sample taken for sequencing was peripheral blood. The CDR3 is CASSLSAQANYGYTF. The CDR3 DNA sequence: TGCGCCAGCAGCTTGTCGGCACAGGCTAACTATGGCTACACCTTC.